These 8 T cell receptor beta chains came from one sample sequenced in a study of CD8 T cells in Susac syndrome. The RNA, about 0.5 to 1 ug, was put through reverse transcription using random hexamers. Each CDR3 protein is one row after TCRdb ran MiXCR on the immunoSEQ multiplex PCR reads. The sample records about 210,000 distinct CDR3 sequences, about 95% being singletons. Sequenced input: CD4+ T cells from PBMCs. These TCRs come from a human donor with Susac syndrome.

This clonotype showed up just once. The CDR3 sequence is CASSQDVGGGTPGELFF. In DNA, the CDR3 is TGTGCCAGCAGCCAAGATGTGGGGGGGGGCACCCCCGGGGAGCTGTTTTTT. This chain connects TRBV4-2 to TRBJ2-2, with D perhaps matching TRBD2 (7 bases). In germline, CDR1 is LGHNA, CDR2 YNFKEQ. CDR3 size: 17 residues. V gave up 0 bases and J gave up 6 bases, with 17 bases separating them.

The CDR3 here is CASSEAEATDQGETQYF. DNA of the CDR3: TGTGCCAGCAGTGAAGCAGAGGCGACGGATCAAGGGGAGACCCAGTACTTC. The V and J genes are TRBV2 and TRBJ2-5; D gene unclear. CDR3 size: 17 residues. V was shortened by 0 bases and J by 5 bases, with 19 bases between the two germline ends. Germline CDR1 SNHLY, CDR2 FYNNEI. Full variable domain (rest looked up from reference TRBV2 and TRBJ2-5): EPEVTQTPSHQVTQMGQEVILRCVPISNHLYFYWYRQILGQKVEFLVSFYNNEISEKSEIFDDQFSVERPDGSNFTLKIRSTKLEDSAMYFCASSEAEATDQGETQYFGPGTRLLVL.

V gene TRBV12-5 combines with J gene TRBJ1-2; 7 nucleotides agree with TRBD1. The ends lost 7 bases at V and 4 bases at J; junction bases unmatched: 9. The CDR3 loop spans 14 amino acids. The V gene's germline CDR1 is LGHNT and CDR2 FRNRAP. The CDR3 here is CASAQGELGYGYTF. CDR3 in DNA: TGTGCTAGTGCCCAGGGGGAACTGGGCTATGGCTACACCTTC.

The V and J genes are TRBV18 and TRBJ2-2; a weak D match, TRBD1 (6 bases). Trimming removed 6 bases from V and 8 bases from J, with 19 bases in between. The CDR3 spans 15 residues. Germline V CDR1 and CDR2: KGHSH, LQKENI. The CDR3 DNA is TGTGCCAGCTCCCTCACAAGGGACATCACGGGGGAGCTGTTTTTT. This encodes CASSLTRDITGELFF. Combining the CDR3 with reference TRBV18 and TRBJ2-2 gives the whole variable domain NAGVMQNPRHLVRRRGQEARLRCSPMKGHSHVYWYRQLPEEGLKFMVYLQKENIIDESGMPKERFSAEFPKEGPSILRIQQVVRGDSAAYFCASSLTRDITGELFFGEGSRLTVL.

This sequence joins TRBV20-1 and TRBJ2-5, with D unresolved. Germline V gene data show CDR1 as DFQATT and CDR2 as SNEGSKA (reference sequence). This CDR3 has 11 amino acids. V was cut by 2 bases and J by 1 base, with 2 bases left in between. In DNA form, the CDR3 reads TGCAGTGCTAGAATCCAAGAGACCCAGTACTTC. It specifies CSARIQETQYF.

The J gene is TRBJ2-3, the V gene TRBV19; 11 nucleotides line up with TRBD2. The CDR3 is 16 residues long. J lost 0 bases, V lost 6 bases, and 5 bases had no gene match. The germline gives CDR1 LNHDA, CDR2 SQIVND (reference sequence). For the CDR3, the DNA is TGTGCCAGTAGACCCCGGACTAGCGGGAGCACAGATACGCAGTATTTT. It specifies CASRPRTSGSTDTQYF.

This clonotype was seen once. Here the CDR3 reads CSVVRGNTEAFF. The CDR3 DNA sequence: TGCAGCGTTGTCAGAGGGAACACTGAAGCTTTCTTT. The chain is built from TRBV29-1 and TRBJ1-1; no firm D call. The CDR3 has 12 amino acids. The V gene's germline CDR1 is SQVTM and CDR2 ANQGSEA. The V and J ends lost 4 bases and 1 base respectively, with 7 bases between them. Full variable domain (missing parts from reference TRBV29-1 and TRBJ1-1): SAVISQKPSRDICQRGTSLTIQCQVDSQVTMMFWYRQQPGQSLTLIATANQGSEATYESGFVIDKFPISRPNLTFSTLTVSNMSPEDSSIYLCSVVRGNTEAFFGQGTRLTVV.

The chain combines TRBV28 with TRBJ1-5; D gene unclear. V lost 6 bases and J 2 bases, leaving 14 bases between the germline ends. The germline V gene encodes CDR1 MDHEN and CDR2 SYDVKM. The CDR3 spans 15 residues. The CDR3 bases are TGTGCCAGCAGCCCCCCCGTTGGGGGCAATCAGCCCCAGCATTTT. This codes for CASSPPVGGNQPQHF.